Each of the 14 T cell receptor beta chains below was sequenced from the same sample in a study of radiotherapy plus CTLA-4 blockade in lung cancer. Some clones are missing from TCRdb's copy, which holds only in-frame ones; the method was immunoSEQ multiplex PCR. The table records 30,000 to 35,000 clones, 60% to 80% of them present only once. The specimen was peripheral blood, collected from a patient treated with radiotherapy plus ipilimumab. These receptors were collected from a human donor with non-small cell lung cancer who had stable disease on radiotherapy plus ipilimumab.

The J gene is TRBJ1-4, the V gene TRBV6-6; no definite D call. The ends were cut back, 8 bases at V and 0 bases at J, with 10 bases in the middle. This CDR3 comprises 14 residues. CDR1 is MNHNY and CDR2 is SVGAGI in the germline V gene (reference sequence). DNA for the CDR3: TGTGCCAGCGGCGAACGAACAACTAATGAAAAACTGTTTTTT. Translation: CASGERTTNEKLFF.

The chain couples TRBV5-1 to TRBJ2-1; 7 bases map to TRBD1. The CDR3 sequence is 15 residues long. V trimming: 1 base; J trimming: 7 bases; junction bases outside the gene matches: 8. Per the germline V gene, CDR1 is SGHRS and CDR2 is YFSETQ. The CDR3 DNA reads TGCGCCAGCAGCTTGACAGGGAAACAGGGGAATGAGCAGTTCTTC. Translation: CASSLTGKQGNEQFF.

This CDR3 reads CAWSRGEDSNSPLHF. The CDR3 region has the DNA TGTGCCTGGAGTCGGGGCGAAGACAGTAATTCACCCCTCCACTTT. The J gene is TRBJ1-6, the V gene TRBV30; a possible D gene is TRBD1 (5 bases). CDR1 GTSNPN and CDR2 SVGIG come from the germline V gene (reference sequence). V was shortened by 2 bases and J by 6 bases, with 14 bases between the two germline ends. The CDR3 spans 15 residues.

The chain has TRBV23-1 and TRBJ2-7; maybe TRBD2 (5 bases). Being an ORF, TRBV23-1 has a function that is uncertain. Trimming removed 4 bases from V and 5 bases from J, with 15 bases in between. The CDR3 length is 14 residues. CDR3 DNA: TGCGCCAGCAGTCCAGAGGGAAAAGCTAACGAGCAGTACTTC. As protein: CASSPEGKANEQYF.

This clone was counted only a few times. The V and J genes are TRBV19 and TRBJ2-1; tentatively, D is TRBD1 (6 bases). Trimming cost V 4 bases and J 5 bases, with 18 bases left between them. This CDR3 region has 16 residues. Germline V gene lookup returns CDR1 LNHDA and CDR2 SQIVND (reference sequence). CDR3 amino acids: CASSTPGDRINNEQFF. The CDR3 DNA reads as TGTGCCAGTAGTACTCCCGGCGACAGGATAAACAATGAGCAGTTCTTC.

The chain has TRBV10-3 and TRBJ2-7, with 9 bases that match TRBD2. V shed 2 bases, J shed 3 bases, and the junction held 5 bases outside the gene matches. There are 15 residues in the CDR3. Per germline, CDR1 ENHRY and CDR2 SYGVKD. In DNA, the CDR3 is TGTGCCATCAGTGAGGGCGGGGGGGCATTCTACGAGCAGTACTTC. Amino acid sequence: CAISEGGGAFYEQYF.

The CDR3 is CAWSEVAGVNEQFF. The CDR3 bases are TGTGCCTGGAGTGAAGTAGCGGGGGTCAATGAGCAGTTCTTC. V and J are TRBV30 and TRBJ2-1, with 9 bases lining up with TRBD2. Unmatched junction bases numbered 4, after V lost 1 base and J lost 6 bases. Germline CDR1 is GTSNPN and CDR2 is SVGIG (reference sequence). CDR3 length: 14 amino acids.

The V call is TRBV19, the J call TRBJ2-4; D is uncertain. The germline CDR1 and CDR2 sequences are LNHDA and SQIVND (reference sequence). V was clipped by 4 bases and J by 2 bases, with 12 bases between them. There are 15 residues in the CDR3. The CDR3 is CASSTSDVPKNIQYF. The DNA of the CDR3 is TGTGCCAGTAGTACGTCGGATGTCCCCAAAAACATTCAGTACTTC.

The rearrangement uses TRBV5-4 and TRBJ2-5, with a tentative D call TRBD1 (5 bases). V was cut by 4 bases and J by 0 bases, with 7 bases left in between. Germline CDR1 reads SGHNT; CDR2 reads YYREEE (reference sequence). The CDR3 covers 13 residues. The CDR3 DNA follows: TGTGCCAGCAGCCGACAGTACCAAGAGACCCAGTACTTC. It yields the protein CASSRQYQETQYF.

The rearrangement uses TRBV23-1 and TRBJ2-7; 7 positions agree with TRBD1. TRBV23-1 is an ORF for which the function is uncertain. J gave up 6 bases and V 4 bases, and 3 bases lay outside the gene matches. The CDR3 spans 12 residues. The CDR3 spells CASSPTGPEQYF. The CDR3 DNA follows: TGCGCCAGCAGTCCGACAGGGCCCGAGCAGTACTTC.

The chain couples TRBV11-2 to TRBJ1-1; unclear D gene. Germline CDR1 SGHAT, CDR2 FQNNGV. Trimming removed 5 bases at V and 1 base at J, with 8 bases between. This CDR3 is 13 amino acids long. The CDR3 sequence: CASSKTTNTEAFF. The DNA of the CDR3 is TGTGCCAGCAGCAAGACTACGAACACTGAAGCTTTCTTT.

V usage is TRBV2 and J usage is TRBJ1-2; 10 bases align to TRBD1. The J segment lost 0 bases and the V segment lost 2 bases, leaving 6 bases of the junction unmatched. The CDR3 totals 17 residues. CDR1 is SNHLY, CDR2 FYNNEI, per germline. CDR3 loop: CASSERDRGSPNYGYTF. In DNA, the CDR3 is TGTGCCAGCAGTGAACGGGACAGGGGCTCTCCTAACTATGGCTACACCTTC.

CDR3 residues: CATIPGGRAGNTIYF. The CDR3 DNA follows: TGTGCCACAATTCCAGGGGGGCGCGCAGGAAACACCATATATTTT. The chain employs TRBV2 and TRBJ1-3; 7 nucleotides align to TRBD1. The CDR3 runs 15 residues. Trimming cost V 10 bases and J 4 bases; bases outside gene matches: 13. Germline CDR1 is SNHLY and CDR2 is FYNNEI.

CDR3: CAISEDGGVSSYNEQFF. CDR3 nucleotides: TGTGCCATCAGTGAAGATGGGGGGGTTAGCTCCTACAATGAGCAGTTCTTC. The V gene is TRBV10-3, the J gene TRBJ2-1; TRBD2 agrees at 7 bases. This CDR3 region has 17 residues. Looked up from germline, CDR1 is ENHRY and CDR2 is SYGVKD. Unmatched junction bases numbered 8, after V lost 3 bases and J lost 0 bases.